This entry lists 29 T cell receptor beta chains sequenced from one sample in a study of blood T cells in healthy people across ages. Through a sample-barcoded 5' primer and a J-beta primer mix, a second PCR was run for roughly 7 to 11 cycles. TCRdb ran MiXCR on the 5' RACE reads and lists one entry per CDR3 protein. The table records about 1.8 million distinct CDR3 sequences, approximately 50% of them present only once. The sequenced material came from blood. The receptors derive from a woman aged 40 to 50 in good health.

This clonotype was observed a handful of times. The CDR3 spells CATSDDLDRTGPETQYF. The CDR3 DNA reads TGTGCCACCAGTGACGACTTGGACCGCACAGGTCCGGAGACCCAGTACTTC. This chain connects TRBV24-1 to TRBJ2-5, with D perhaps matching TRBD1 (5 bases). This CDR3 region has 17 residues. V lost 4 bases and J lost 5, with 22 bases in between. CDR1 and CDR2 (germline): KGHDR, SFDVKD.

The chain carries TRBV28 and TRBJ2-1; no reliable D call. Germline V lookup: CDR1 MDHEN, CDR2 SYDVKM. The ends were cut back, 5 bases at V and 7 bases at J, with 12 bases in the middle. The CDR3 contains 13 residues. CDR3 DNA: TGTGCCAGCAGTCCCCCTTTGGAAAATGAGCAGTTCTTC. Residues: CASSPPLENEQFF.

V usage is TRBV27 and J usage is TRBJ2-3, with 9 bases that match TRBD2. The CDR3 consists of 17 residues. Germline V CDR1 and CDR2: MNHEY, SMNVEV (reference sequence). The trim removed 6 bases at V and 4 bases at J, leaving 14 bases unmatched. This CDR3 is CASSQRLGRGGPDTQYF. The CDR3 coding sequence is TGTGCCAGCAGCCAGCGGCTAGGGCGGGGGGGCCCAGATACGCAGTATTTT.

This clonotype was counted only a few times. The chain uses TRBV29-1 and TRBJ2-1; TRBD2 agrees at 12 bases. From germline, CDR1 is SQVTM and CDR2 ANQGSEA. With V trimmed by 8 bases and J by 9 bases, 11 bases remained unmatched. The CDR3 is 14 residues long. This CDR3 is CSSGTSGRGGEQFF. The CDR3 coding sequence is TGCAGCTCCGGGACTAGCGGGCGAGGGGGTGAGCAGTTCTTC.

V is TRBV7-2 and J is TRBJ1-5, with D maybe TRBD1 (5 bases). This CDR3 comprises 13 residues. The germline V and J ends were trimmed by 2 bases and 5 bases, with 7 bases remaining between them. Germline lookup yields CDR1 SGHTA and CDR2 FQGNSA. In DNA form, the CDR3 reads TGTGCCAGCAGCTTAATGGGGGATCAGCCCCAGCATTTT. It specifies CASSLMGDQPQHF. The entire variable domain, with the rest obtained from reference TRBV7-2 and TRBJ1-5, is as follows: GAGVSQSPSNKVTEKGKDVELRCDPISGHTALYWYRQSLGQGLEFLIYFQGNSAPDKSGLPSDRFSAERTGGSVSTLTIQRTQQEDSAVYLCASSLMGDQPQHFGDGTRLSIL.

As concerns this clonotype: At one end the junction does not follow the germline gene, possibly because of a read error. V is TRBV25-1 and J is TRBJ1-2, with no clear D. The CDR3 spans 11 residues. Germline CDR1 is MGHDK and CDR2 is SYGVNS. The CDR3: CATSALAGYTF. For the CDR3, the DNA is TGTGCCACCAGTGCTTTGGCGGGCTACACCTTC.

The CDR3 DNA is TGTGCCAGCAGCTCCGCCAGGGGCTATGGCTACACCTTC. The encoded protein is CASSSARGYGYTF. The chain recombines TRBV7-2 with TRBJ1-2; D might be TRBD1 (6 bases). This CDR3 spans 13 amino acids. Per germline, CDR1 SGHTA and CDR2 FQGNSA. V was shortened by 4 bases and J by 4 bases, with 10 bases between the two germline ends.

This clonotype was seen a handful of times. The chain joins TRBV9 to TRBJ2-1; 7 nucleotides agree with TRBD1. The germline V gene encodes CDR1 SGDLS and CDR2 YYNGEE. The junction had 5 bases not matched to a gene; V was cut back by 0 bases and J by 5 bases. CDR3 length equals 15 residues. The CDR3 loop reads CASSVASGGHNEQFF. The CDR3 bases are TGTGCCAGCAGCGTAGCGTCAGGGGGTCACAATGAGCAGTTCTTC. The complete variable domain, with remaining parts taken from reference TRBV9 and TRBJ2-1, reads DSGVTQTPKHLITATGQRVTLRCSPRSGDLSVYWYQQSLDQGLQFLIQYYNGEERAKGNILERFSAQQFPDLHSELNLSSLELGDSALYFCASSVASGGHNEQFFGPGTRLTVL.

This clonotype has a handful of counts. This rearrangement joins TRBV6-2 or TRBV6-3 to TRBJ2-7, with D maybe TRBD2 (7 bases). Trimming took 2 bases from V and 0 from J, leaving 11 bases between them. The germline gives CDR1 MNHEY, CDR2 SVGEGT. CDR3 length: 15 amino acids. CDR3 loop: CASSYRGGASYEQYF. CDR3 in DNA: TGTGCCAGCAGTTACCGCGGGGGCGCCTCCTACGAGCAGTACTTC.

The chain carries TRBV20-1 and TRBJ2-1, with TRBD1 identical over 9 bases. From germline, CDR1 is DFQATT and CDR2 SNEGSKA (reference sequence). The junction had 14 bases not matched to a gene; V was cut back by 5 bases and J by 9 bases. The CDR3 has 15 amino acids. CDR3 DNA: TGCAGTGCTCCCTTCCCCGGGACAGGGTTTGTTGAGCAGTTCTTC. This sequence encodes CSAPFPGTGFVEQFF.

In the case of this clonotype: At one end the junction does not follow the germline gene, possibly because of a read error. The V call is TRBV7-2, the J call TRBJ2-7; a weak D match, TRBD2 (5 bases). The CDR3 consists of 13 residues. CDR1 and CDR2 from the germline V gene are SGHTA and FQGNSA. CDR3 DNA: TGTGCCGGCAGCTTAGAGAGGGCCTACGAGCAGTACTTC. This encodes CAGSLERAYEQYF. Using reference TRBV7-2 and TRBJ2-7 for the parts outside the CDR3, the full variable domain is GAGVSQSPSNKVTEKGKDVELRCDPISGHTALYWYRQSLGQGLEFLIYFQGNSAPDKSGLPSDRFSAERTGGSVSTLTIQRTQQEDSAVYLCAGSLERAYEQYFGPGTRLTVT.

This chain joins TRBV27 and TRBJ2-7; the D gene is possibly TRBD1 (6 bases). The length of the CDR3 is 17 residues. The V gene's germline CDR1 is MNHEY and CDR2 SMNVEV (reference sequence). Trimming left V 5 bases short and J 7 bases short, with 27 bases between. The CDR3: CASSPILQGPYRNEQYF. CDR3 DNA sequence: TGTGCCAGCAGTCCCATCTTACAGGGTCCCTATAGGAATGAGCAGTACTTC.

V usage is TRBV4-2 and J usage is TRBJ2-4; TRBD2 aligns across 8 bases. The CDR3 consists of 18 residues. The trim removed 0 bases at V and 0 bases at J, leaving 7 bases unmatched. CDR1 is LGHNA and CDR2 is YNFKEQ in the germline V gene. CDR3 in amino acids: CASSQEATGGPAKNIQYF. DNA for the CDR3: TGTGCCAGCAGCCAAGAGGCGACGGGGGGGCCAGCCAAAAACATTCAGTACTTC.

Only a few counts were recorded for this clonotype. CDR3 DNA: TGCGCCAGCAGCCAAGATGTAGGCAGGGGGAAATACGAGCAGTACTTC. Its translation: CASSQDVGRGKYEQYF. The chain recombines TRBV4-3 with TRBJ2-7, with TRBD1 matching 7 bases. V lost 0 bases and J lost 4; bases outside the gene matches: 9. Germline V CDR1 and CDR2: LGHNA, YSLEER. The CDR3 has 16 residues.

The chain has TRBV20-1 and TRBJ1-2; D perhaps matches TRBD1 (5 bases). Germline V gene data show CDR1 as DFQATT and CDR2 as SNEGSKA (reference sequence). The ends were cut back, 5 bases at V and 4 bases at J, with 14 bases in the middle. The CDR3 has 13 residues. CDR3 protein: CSASATARYGYTF. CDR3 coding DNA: TGCAGTGCTTCCGCGACAGCGCGCTATGGCTACACCTTC.

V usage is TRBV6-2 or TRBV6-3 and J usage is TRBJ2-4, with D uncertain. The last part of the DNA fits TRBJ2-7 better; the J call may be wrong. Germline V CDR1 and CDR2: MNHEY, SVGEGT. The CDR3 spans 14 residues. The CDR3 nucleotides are TGTGCCAGCAGTTACATTGGTCACTCCTACGAGCAGTACTTC. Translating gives CASSYIGHSYEQYF.

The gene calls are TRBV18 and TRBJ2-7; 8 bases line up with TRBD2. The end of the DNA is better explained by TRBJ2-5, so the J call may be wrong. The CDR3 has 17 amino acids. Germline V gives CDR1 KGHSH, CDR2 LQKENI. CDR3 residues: CASSPQAGALGGETQYF. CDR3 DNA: TGTGCCAGCTCACCACAAGCGGGAGCACTCGGTGGGGAGACCCAGTACTTC.

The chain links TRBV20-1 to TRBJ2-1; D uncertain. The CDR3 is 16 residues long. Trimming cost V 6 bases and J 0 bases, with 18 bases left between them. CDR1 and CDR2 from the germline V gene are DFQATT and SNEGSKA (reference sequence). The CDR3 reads CSAPPRSRSSYNEQFF. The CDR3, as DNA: TGCAGTGCCCCACCGAGGTCCCGGAGCTCCTACAATGAGCAGTTCTTC.

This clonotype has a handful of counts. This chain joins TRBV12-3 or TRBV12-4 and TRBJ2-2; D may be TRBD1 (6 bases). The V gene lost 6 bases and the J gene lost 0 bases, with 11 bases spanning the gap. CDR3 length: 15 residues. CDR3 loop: CASRLTGSNTGELFF. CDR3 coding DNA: TGTGCCAGCAGGTTGACAGGTTCGAACACCGGGGAGCTGTTTTTT.

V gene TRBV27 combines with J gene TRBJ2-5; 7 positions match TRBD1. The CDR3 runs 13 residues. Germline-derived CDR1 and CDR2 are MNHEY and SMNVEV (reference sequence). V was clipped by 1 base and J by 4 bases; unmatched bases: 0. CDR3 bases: TGTGCCAGCAGTTTATACAGGGGAGAGACCCAGTACTTC. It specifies CASSLYRGETQYF.

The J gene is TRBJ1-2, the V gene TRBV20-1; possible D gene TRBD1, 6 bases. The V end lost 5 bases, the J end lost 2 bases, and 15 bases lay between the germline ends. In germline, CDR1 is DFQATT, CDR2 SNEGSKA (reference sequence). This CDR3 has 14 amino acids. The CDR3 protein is CSAPRGQGNYGYTF. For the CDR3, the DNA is TGCAGTGCTCCGCGGGGGCAGGGAAACTATGGCTACACCTTC.

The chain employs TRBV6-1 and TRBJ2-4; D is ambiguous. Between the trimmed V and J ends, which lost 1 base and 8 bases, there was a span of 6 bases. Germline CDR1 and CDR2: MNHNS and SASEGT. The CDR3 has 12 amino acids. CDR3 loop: CASSEVGDIQYF. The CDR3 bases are TGTGCCAGCAGTGAAGTAGGAGACATTCAGTACTTC.

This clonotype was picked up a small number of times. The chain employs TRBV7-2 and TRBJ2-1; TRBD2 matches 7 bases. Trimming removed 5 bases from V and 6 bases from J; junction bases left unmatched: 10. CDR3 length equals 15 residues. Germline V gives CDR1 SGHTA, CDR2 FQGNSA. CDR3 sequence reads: CASSIPGGGLNEQFF. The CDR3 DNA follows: TGTGCCAGCAGCATACCTGGCGGGGGTCTCAATGAGCAGTTCTTC.

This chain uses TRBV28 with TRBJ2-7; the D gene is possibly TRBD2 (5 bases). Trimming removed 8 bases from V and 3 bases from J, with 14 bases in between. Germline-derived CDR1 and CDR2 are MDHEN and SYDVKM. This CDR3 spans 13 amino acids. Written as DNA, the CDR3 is TGTGCCAGCCGGTCGGGAACAGACTACGAGCAGTACTTC. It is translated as CASRSGTDYEQYF.

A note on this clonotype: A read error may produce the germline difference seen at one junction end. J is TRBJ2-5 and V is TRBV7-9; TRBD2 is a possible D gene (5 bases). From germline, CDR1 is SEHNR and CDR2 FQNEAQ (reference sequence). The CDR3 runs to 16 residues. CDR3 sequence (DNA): TGTGCCAGCAGTTTAGACCCACGGACTCAGCTAGAGACCCAGTACTTC. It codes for CASSLDPRTQLETQYF.

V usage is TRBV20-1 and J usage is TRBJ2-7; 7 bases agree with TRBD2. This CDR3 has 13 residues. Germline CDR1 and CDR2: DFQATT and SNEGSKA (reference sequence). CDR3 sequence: CSCWSGGDYEQYF. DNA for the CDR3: TGCAGCTGTTGGTCGGGGGGAGACTACGAGCAGTACTTC.

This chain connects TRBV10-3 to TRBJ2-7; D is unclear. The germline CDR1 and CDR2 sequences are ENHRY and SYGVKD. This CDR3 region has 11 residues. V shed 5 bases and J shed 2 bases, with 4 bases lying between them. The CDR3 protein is CAISTAYEQYF. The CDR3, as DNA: TGTGCCATCAGTACCGCCTACGAGCAGTACTTC.

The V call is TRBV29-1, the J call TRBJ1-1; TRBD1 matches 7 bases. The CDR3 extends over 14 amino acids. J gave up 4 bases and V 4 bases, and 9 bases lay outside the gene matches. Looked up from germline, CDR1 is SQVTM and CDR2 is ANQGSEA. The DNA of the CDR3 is TGCAGCGTTGTAGGAGACAGGGTCGTCACTGAAGCTTTCTTT. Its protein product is CSVVGDRVVTEAFF.

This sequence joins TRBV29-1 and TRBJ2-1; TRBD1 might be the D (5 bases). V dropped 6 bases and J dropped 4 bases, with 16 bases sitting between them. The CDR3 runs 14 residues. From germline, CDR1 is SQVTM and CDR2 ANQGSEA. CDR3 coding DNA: TGCAGCGTCGAGGCCCCGACAGCGTACAATGAGCAGTTCTTC. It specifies CSVEAPTAYNEQFF.